This TCR beta chain was documented in a study of T cell responses to AZD1222 COVID-19 vaccine. Study results and caveats: Spike-specific TCR breadth and depth were elevated following two AZD1222 doses. Clonal diversity was possibly underestimated, and white British individuals and females predominated among donors. Of the AZD1222 recipients, only five to seven were seropositive at baseline.

This CDR3 region has 13 residues. Germline CDR1 LNHDA, CDR2 SQIVND (reference sequence). V was cut by 5 bases and J by 2 bases, with 9 bases left in between. The repertoire was sequenced with immunoSEQ multiplex PCR; TCRdb's copy has only in-frame clones and lacks some. The sample holds roughly 200,000 clones, approximately 92% seen once. In regard to this clone: The antigen is not known.

The sample in question was peripheral blood, obtained 28 days after the second dose of the MenACWY control vaccine. The chain is built from TRBV19 and TRBJ2-5; no clear D. This TCR came from an adult who received the MenACWY meningococcal vaccine as a control. The CDR3 region has the DNA TGTGCCAGTAGTGCCTCGATACAAGAGACCCAGTACTTC. As protein: CASSASIQETQYF. Variable domain in full (rest from reference TRBV19 and TRBJ2-5): DGGITQSPKYLFRKEGQNVTLSCEQNLNHDAMYWYRQDPGQGLRLIYYSQIVNDFQKGDIAEGYSVSREKKESFPLTVTSAQKNPTAFYLCASSASIQETQYFGPGTRLLVL.